Described below is a single T cell receptor beta chain sequence and its context. Its antigen remains unidentified. The length of the CDR3 is 15 residues. Germline trimming cut 6 bases from V and 4 bases from J; bases unmatched to any gene: 8. The germline V gene has CDR1 LGHNT and CDR2 FRNRAP. Some clones are missing from TCRdb's copy, which holds only in-frame ones; the method was immunoSEQ multiplex PCR. The table shows approximately 350,000 clones, with under 70% occurring only once. These data come from a study of cytotoxic CD8 clonotypes in ibrutinib-treated CLL. Study in general: Included were about 11 relapsed/refractory and over 14 treatment-naive patients, of whom approximately 17 were IGHV unmutated. Investigators collected response samples after a median roughly 13 months of treatment, range 6 to 36. Study results and limitations: Private clonotypes, not public ones, expanded at ibrutinib response. Whereas clonality rose at ibrutinib response, it declined toward baseline at progression.

The sequence was collected from a human donor with chronic lymphocytic leukemia. The sequencing used PBMCs, collected after 36 months of ibrutinib treatment. The V gene is TRBV12-5, the J gene TRBJ2-3, with 9 bases matching TRBD1. CDR3 coding DNA: TGTGCTAGTGGACCTACCGGGACAGGGCCAGATACGCAGTATTTT. The encoded protein is CASGPTGTGPDTQYF.